A single sample is the source of the 16 T cell receptor beta chains below, sequenced in a study of cytomegalovirus exposure and HLA in healthy donors. The PCR ran on 60 Vbeta and 13 Jbeta primers. The method was immunoSEQ multiplex PCR; TCRdb's version includes in-frame clones alone and lacks a portion of them. The sample includes under 200,000 clones, roughly 75% seen only once; the top ten take about 7.7%. What was sequenced was PBMCs. The receptors were sampled from a woman between 40 and 50 years old in good health and CMV-seropositive.

The chain employs TRBV4-2 and TRBJ2-2; TRBD2 is a possible D gene (7 bases). V shed 4 bases and J shed 7 bases, with 19 bases lying between them. This CDR3 has 16 amino acids. The germline CDR1 and CDR2 sequences are LGHNA and YNFKEQ. CDR3 nucleotides: TGTGCCAGCAGCCGCCTAGGGGGGGGGCAGGGCGGGGAGCTGTTTTTT. Encoded protein: CASSRLGGGQGGELFF.

This chain connects TRBV6-6 to TRBJ2-5; 7 positions agree with TRBD2. Unmatched junction bases numbered 12, after V lost 7 bases and J lost 1 base. The germline CDR1 and CDR2 sequences are MNHNY and SVGAGI (reference sequence). CDR3 length: 16 amino acids. The CDR3 region has the DNA TGTGCCAGCAACCCCGGGACTACCGCGCCCCAAGAGACCCAGTACTTC. It encodes CASNPGTTAPQETQYF.

V is TRBV2 and J is TRBJ1-2; 9 bases agree with TRBD1. Germline V gives CDR1 SNHLY, CDR2 FYNNEI. The J segment lost 3 bases and the V segment lost 7 bases, leaving 9 bases of the junction unmatched. The CDR3 loop spans 15 amino acids. The CDR3 region is CASMTRRTGDYGYTF. The CDR3 DNA is TGTGCCAGCATGACGAGAAGGACAGGGGACTATGGCTACACCTTC.

CDR3 loop: CASSHRAGGTPYNEQFF. CDR3 in DNA: TGTGCCAGCAGCCACAGGGCGGGTGGGACGCCCTACAATGAGCAGTTCTTC. The chain uses TRBV7-8 and TRBJ2-1, with D perhaps TRBD1 (6 bases). The CDR3 spans 17 residues. The V gene lost 5 bases and the J gene lost 2 bases, with 19 bases spanning the gap. The germline gives CDR1 SGHVS, CDR2 FQNEAQ.

The genes are TRBV2 and TRBJ1-1; 8 bases are shared with TRBD1. After removal of 6 bases from V and 1 base from J, the junction contained 7 bases not matched to a gene. CDR1 is SNHLY, CDR2 FYNNEI, per germline. The CDR3 spans 15 residues. The CDR3 sequence: CASSLRQGRNTEAFF. CDR3 DNA sequence: TGTGCCAGCAGCCTCCGACAGGGGAGGAACACTGAAGCTTTCTTT.

This CDR3 is CAWGGTGGTGANVLTF. Written as DNA, the CDR3 is TGTGCCTGGGGCGGGACAGGGGGTACTGGGGCCAACGTCCTGACTTTC. The V call is TRBV30, the J call TRBJ2-6, with 11 positions matching TRBD1. The junction had 5 bases not matched to a gene; V was cut back by 5 bases and J by 2 bases. The CDR3 extends over 16 amino acids. Germline lookup yields CDR1 GTSNPN and CDR2 SVGIG (reference sequence).

The CDR3 bases are TGTGCCAGCAGCCTGACACGGGGGGGAGGGTATACTGAAGCTTTCTTT. Translated, it gives CASSLTRGGGYTEAFF. The J gene is TRBJ1-1, the V gene TRBV5-4, with D perhaps matching TRBD1 (5 bases). This CDR3 is 16 amino acids long. Trimming took off 4 bases at V and 5 bases at J, with 21 bases between the two ends. The germline V gene has CDR1 SGHNT and CDR2 YYREEE (reference sequence). The whole variable domain, filled in from reference TRBV5-4 and TRBJ1-1, reads ETGVTQSPTHLIKTRGQQVTLRCSSQSGHNTVSWYQQALGQGPQFIFQYYREEENGRGNFPPRFSGLQFPNYSSELNVNALELDDSALYLCASSLTRGGGYTEAFFGQGTRLTVV.

The J gene is TRBJ2-1, the V gene TRBV7-2, with TRBD2 matching 10 bases. Germline trimming cut 3 bases from V and 7 bases from J; bases unmatched to any gene: 6. Germline loops: CDR1 SGHTA, CDR2 FQGNSA. This CDR3 spans 15 amino acids. CDR3 region: CASSFRLAGTNEQFF. DNA for the CDR3: TGTGCCAGCAGCTTCCGACTAGCGGGTACTAATGAGCAGTTCTTC.

This clone was recorded once. The chain has TRBV19 and TRBJ2-1; TRBD2 matches 12 bases. This CDR3 is 16 amino acids long. J was trimmed by 6 bases and V by 5 bases; bases with no gene match: 8. CDR1 is LNHDA and CDR2 is SQIVND in the germline V gene (reference sequence). CDR3 in amino acids: CASSLLAGGPLNEQFF. The DNA for the CDR3 is TGTGCCAGTAGTCTCCTAGCGGGAGGGCCTCTCAATGAGCAGTTCTTC. The whole variable domain, filled in from reference TRBV19 and TRBJ2-1, reads DGGITQSPKYLFRKEGQNVTLSCEQNLNHDAMYWYRQDPGQGLRLIYYSQIVNDFQKGDIAEGYSVSREKKESFPLTVTSAQKNPTAFYLCASSLLAGGPLNEQFFGPGTRLTVL.

V usage is TRBV7-9 and J usage is TRBJ2-7, with D perhaps matching TRBD2 (6 bases). Germline V lookup: CDR1 SEHNR, CDR2 FQNEAQ (reference sequence). Trimming removed 7 bases from V and 2 bases from J, with 12 bases in between. The CDR3 consists of 13 residues. The CDR3 spells CASTLGGTYEQYF. The CDR3 nucleotides are TGTGCCAGCACCCTTGGGGGGACCTACGAGCAGTACTTC.

This clone was seen a few times. The chain recombines TRBV6-6 with TRBJ1-6; 8 bases are a match to TRBD1. CDR1 MNHNY and CDR2 SVGAGI come from the germline V gene (reference sequence). This CDR3 has 14 amino acids. The junction had 7 bases not matched to a gene; V was cut back by 5 bases and J by 10 bases. Here the CDR3 reads CASSIGQGRSPLHF. In DNA, the CDR3 is TGTGCCAGCAGTATCGGACAGGGAAGGTCACCCCTCCACTTT.

The chain employs TRBV6-5 and TRBJ2-5; D is perhaps TRBD2 (5 bases). V was trimmed by 0 bases and J by 5 bases, leaving 10 bases between them. Germline V gives CDR1 MNHEY, CDR2 SVGAGI. The CDR3 is 14 amino acids. Here the CDR3 reads CASSYSKGGETQYF. DNA for the CDR3: TGTGCCAGCAGTTACTCGAAGGGCGGGGAGACCCAGTACTTC.

This chain links TRBV28 with TRBJ2-3; D gene unclear. The CDR3 has 12 residues. Germline V gene lookup returns CDR1 MDHEN and CDR2 SYDVKM. The germline V and J ends were trimmed by 5 bases and 4 bases, with 7 bases remaining between them. In DNA, the CDR3 is TGTGCCAGCAGTCAACGGGCAGATACGCAGTATTTT. Translating gives CASSQRADTQYF.

The table lists this clone with a few counts. The CDR3 here is CASSAKETGAYEQYF. CDR3 nucleotides: TGTGCCAGCAGTGCAAAGGAGACAGGGGCCTACGAGCAGTACTTC. The chain carries TRBV6-5 and TRBJ2-7; 8 nucleotides agree with TRBD1. CDR3 length: 15 residues. Germline V gene lookup returns CDR1 MNHEY and CDR2 SVGAGI. J gave up 2 bases and V 5 bases, and 8 bases lay outside the gene matches.

The chain links TRBV7-9 to TRBJ2-7; no clear D gene. CDR1 is SEHNR, CDR2 FQNEAQ, per germline (reference sequence). The V gene lost 1 base and the J gene lost 6 bases, with 7 bases spanning the gap. The CDR3 is made up of 12 amino acids. CDR3 sequence (DNA): TGTGCCAGCAGCTTAGTCCCCCTCGAGCAGTACTTC. It yields the protein CASSLVPLEQYF. Together with reference TRBV7-9 and TRBJ2-7, the CDR3 gives the full variable domain: DTGVSQNPRHKITKRGQNVTFRCDPISEHNRLYWYRQTLGQGPEFLTYFQNEAQLEKSRLLSDRFSAERPKGSFSTLEIQRTEQGDSAMYLCASSLVPLEQYFGPGTRLTVT.

The gene calls are TRBV6-1 and TRBJ1-2; D is perhaps TRBD1 (6 bases). V was shortened by 3 bases and J by 4 bases, with 15 bases between the two germline ends. The CDR3 extends over 15 amino acids. The germline CDR1 and CDR2 sequences are MNHNS and SASEGT. The CDR3 protein is CASSEGVTGPYGYTF. CDR3 in DNA: TGTGCCAGCAGTGAGGGCGTGACAGGACCCTATGGCTACACCTTC.